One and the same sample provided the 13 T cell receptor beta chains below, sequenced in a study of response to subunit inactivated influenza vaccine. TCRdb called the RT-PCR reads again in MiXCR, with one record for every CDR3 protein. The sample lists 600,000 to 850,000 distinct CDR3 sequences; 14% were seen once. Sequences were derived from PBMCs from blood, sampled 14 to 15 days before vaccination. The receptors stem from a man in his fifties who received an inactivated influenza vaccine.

CDR3 in DNA: TGCAGTGCTACCTCGACCGAAGGAGATAATTCACCCCTCCACTTT. Protein product: CSATSTEGDNSPLHF. The J gene is TRBJ1-6, the V gene TRBV20-1, with no clear D. The ends were cut back, 4 bases at V and 5 bases at J, with 15 bases in the middle. Germline V CDR1 and CDR2: DFQATT, SNEGSKA (reference sequence). CDR3 length: 15 amino acids.

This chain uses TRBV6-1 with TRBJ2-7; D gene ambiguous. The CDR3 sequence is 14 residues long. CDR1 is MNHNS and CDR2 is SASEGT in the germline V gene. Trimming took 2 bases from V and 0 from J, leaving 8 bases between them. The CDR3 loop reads CASSESWSSYEQYF. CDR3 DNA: TGTGCCAGCAGTGAAAGCTGGAGCTCCTACGAGCAGTACTTC.

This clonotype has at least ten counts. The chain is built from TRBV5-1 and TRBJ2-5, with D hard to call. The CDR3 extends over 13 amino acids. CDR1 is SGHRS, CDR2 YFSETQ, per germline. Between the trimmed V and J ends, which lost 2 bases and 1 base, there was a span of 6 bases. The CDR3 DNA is TGCGCCAGCAGCTTTCTCAGCCAAGAGACCCAGTACTTC. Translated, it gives CASSFLSQETQYF.

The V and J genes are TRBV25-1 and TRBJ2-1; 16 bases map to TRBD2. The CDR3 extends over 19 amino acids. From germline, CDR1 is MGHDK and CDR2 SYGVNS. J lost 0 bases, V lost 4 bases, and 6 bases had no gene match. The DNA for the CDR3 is TGTGCCAGCAGTGGATACGGGACTAGCGGGAGGGGCTCCTACAATGAGCAGTTCTTC. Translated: CASSGYGTSGRGSYNEQFF.

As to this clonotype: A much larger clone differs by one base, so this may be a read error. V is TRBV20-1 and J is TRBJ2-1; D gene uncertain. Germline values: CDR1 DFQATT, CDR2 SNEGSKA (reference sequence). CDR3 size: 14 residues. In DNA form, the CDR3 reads TGCAGTGCCCTAAAGGGCGCTAGTGGGCATGAGCAGTTGTTC. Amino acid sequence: CSALKGASGHEQLF.

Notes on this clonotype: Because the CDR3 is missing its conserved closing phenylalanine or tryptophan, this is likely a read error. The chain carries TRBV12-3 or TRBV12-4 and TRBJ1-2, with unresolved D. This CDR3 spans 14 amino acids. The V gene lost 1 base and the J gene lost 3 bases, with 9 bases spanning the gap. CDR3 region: CASSLVVGYYGYTV. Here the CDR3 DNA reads TGTGCCAGCAGTTTAGTAGTAGGTTACTATGGCTACACCGTC.

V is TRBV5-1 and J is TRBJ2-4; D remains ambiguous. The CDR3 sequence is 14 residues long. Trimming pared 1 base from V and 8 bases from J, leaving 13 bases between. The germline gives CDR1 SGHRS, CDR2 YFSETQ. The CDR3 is CASSLRRPSDIQYF. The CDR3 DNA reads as TGCGCCAGCAGCTTGCGACGACCGTCGGACATTCAGTACTTC.

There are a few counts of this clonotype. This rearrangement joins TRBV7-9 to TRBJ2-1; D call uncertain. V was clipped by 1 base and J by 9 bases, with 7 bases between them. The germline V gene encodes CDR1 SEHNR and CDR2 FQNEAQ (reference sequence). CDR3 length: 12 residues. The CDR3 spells CASSLEDGEQFF. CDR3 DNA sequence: TGTGCCAGCAGCTTAGAAGACGGTGAGCAGTTCTTC.

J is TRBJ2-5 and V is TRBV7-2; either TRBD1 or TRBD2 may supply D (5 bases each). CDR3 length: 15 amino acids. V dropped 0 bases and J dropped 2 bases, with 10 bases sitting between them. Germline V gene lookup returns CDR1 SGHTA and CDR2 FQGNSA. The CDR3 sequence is CASSLAGTKQETQYF. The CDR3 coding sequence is TGTGCCAGCAGCTTAGCCGGGACGAAACAAGAGACCCAGTACTTC.

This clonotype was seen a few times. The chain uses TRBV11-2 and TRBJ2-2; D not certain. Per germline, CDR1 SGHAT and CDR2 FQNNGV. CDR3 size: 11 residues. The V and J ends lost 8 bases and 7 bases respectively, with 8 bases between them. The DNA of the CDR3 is TGTGCCAGCTTATGGGGCGGGGAGCTGTTTTTT. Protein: CASLWGGELFF.

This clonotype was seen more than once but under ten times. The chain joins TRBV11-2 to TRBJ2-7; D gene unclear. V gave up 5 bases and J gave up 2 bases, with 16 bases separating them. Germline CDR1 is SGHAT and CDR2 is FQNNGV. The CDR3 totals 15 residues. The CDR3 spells CASSPGRQTPYEQYF. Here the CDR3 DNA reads TGTGCCAGCAGCCCCGGCCGCCAGACTCCCTACGAGCAGTACTTC.

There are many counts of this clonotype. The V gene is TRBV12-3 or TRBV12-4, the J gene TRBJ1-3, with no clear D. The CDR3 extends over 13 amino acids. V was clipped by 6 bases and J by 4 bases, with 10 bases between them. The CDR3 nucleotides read TGTGCCAGCAGCCATCCCGAGGGAAACACCATATATTTT. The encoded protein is CASSHPEGNTIYF.

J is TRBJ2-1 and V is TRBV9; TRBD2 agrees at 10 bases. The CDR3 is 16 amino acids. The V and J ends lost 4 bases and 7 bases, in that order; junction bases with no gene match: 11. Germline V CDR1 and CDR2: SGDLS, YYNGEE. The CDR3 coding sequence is TGTGCCAGCAGCCCATCGGCGAGCGGGAGGGGAAATGAGCAGTTCTTC. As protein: CASSPSASGRGNEQFF.